The 16 T cell receptor beta chains in this list originate from one sample, sequenced in a study of blood T cells in healthy people across ages. The second PCR ran roughly 6 to 11 cycles with a sample-barcoded 5' primer and J-beta primers. MiXCR, applied by TCRdb to the 5' RACE reads, yields one record per CDR3 protein. Of 2 million or so distinct CDR3 sequences in the sample, less than 50% were seen once. The sequencing sample was made of blood. The origin of the receptors is a woman aged 40-49 years in good health.

This clonotype showed up just a few times. The chain is built from TRBV28 and TRBJ2-3, with 8 bases that match TRBD2. The CDR3 sequence is 18 residues long. From germline, CDR1 is MDHEN and CDR2 SYDVKM. With V trimmed by 6 bases and J by 5 bases, 19 bases remained unmatched. The CDR3 reads CASSQLGGDSHDVDTQYF. In DNA, the CDR3 is TGTGCCAGCAGCCAACTCGGGGGGGACTCCCATGACGTAGATACGCAGTATTTT.

The chain employs TRBV29-1 and TRBJ1-5, with a tentative D call TRBD1 (6 bases). CDR1 and CDR2 (germline): SQVTM, ANQGSEA. V lost 5 bases, J lost 1 base, and 15 bases lay in between. The CDR3 has 15 amino acids. CDR3 sequence (DNA): TGCAGCGTTACCTCGACAGGCGGGAGCAATCAGCCCCAGCATTTT. It is translated as CSVTSTGGSNQPQHF.

The chain couples TRBV12-3 or TRBV12-4 to TRBJ2-7, with D perhaps matching TRBD2 (6 bases). V was shortened by 5 bases and J by 7 bases, with 24 bases between the two germline ends. There are 16 residues in the CDR3. This CDR3 is CASSPPGIGSLREQYF. The DNA for the CDR3 is TGTGCCAGCAGTCCCCCAGGGATCGGGAGCTTACGGGAGCAGTACTTC.

J is TRBJ2-5 and V is TRBV4-1; 10 bases align to TRBD2. This CDR3 comprises 18 residues. The germline gives CDR1 MGHRA, CDR2 YSYEKL. V dropped 1 base and J dropped 1; count of bases not matched to a gene: 9. CDR3 coding DNA: TGCGCCAGCAGCCAAGGAGGAGTTAGCGGGGGGTCCCAAGAGACCCAGTACTTC. The encoded protein is CASSQGGVSGGSQETQYF.

The chain is built from TRBV20-1 and TRBJ2-5, with 7 bases fitting TRBD2. Germline trimming cut 3 bases from V and 3 bases from J; bases unmatched to any gene: 7. CDR3 length: 14 amino acids. Germline values: CDR1 DFQATT, CDR2 SNEGSKA (reference sequence). The CDR3 reads CSASPIGTKETQYF. Written as DNA, the CDR3 is TGCAGTGCTAGCCCCATAGGGACTAAAGAGACCCAGTACTTC.

The rearrangement joins TRBV5-6 to TRBJ1-5, with a possible D match to TRBD1 (5 bases). Trimming removed 4 bases at V and 2 bases at J, with 13 bases between. From germline, CDR1 is SGHDT and CDR2 YYEEEE. CDR3 length: 15 amino acids. CDR3 in amino acids: CASSPFQGGNQPQHF. CDR3 nucleotides: TGTGCCAGCAGCCCTTTTCAGGGAGGCAATCAGCCCCAGCATTTT.

This clonotype was recorded a few times. The rearrangement joins TRBV27 to TRBJ2-5; 8 bases match TRBD2. The CDR3 contains 17 residues. The V segment lost 1 base and the J segment 2 bases; nucleotides outside the gene matches: 9. The germline gives CDR1 MNHEY, CDR2 SMNVEV (reference sequence). CDR3 DNA sequence: TGTGCCAGCAGTTTATTCGGTAGCGGGGTTTTACAAGAGACCCAGTACTTC. Its translation: CASSLFGSGVLQETQYF.

The genes are TRBV6-5 and TRBJ2-1; no clear D. Germline CDR1 is MNHEY and CDR2 is SVGAGI. Trimming pared 0 bases from V and 13 bases from J, leaving 16 bases between. This CDR3 contains 14 residues. CDR3 nucleotides: TGTGCCAGCAGTTACTCGAAGCGTCGCGACGGTCAGTTCTTC. Translation: CASSYSKRRDGQFF.

The chain uses TRBV6-2 or TRBV6-3 and TRBJ1-2, with unresolved D. The germline V and J ends were trimmed by 6 bases and 5 bases, with 16 bases remaining between them. Looked up from germline, CDR1 is MNHEY and CDR2 is SVGEGT. The length of the CDR3 is 14 residues. The CDR3, as DNA: TGTGCCAGCAGCAATTCCATCACCGGGTATGGCTACACCTTC. Translation: CASSNSITGYGYTF.

The chain is built from TRBV7-2 and TRBJ1-2; D is undetermined. Trimming removed 2 bases at V and 7 bases at J, with 11 bases between. CDR1 SGHTA and CDR2 FQGNSA come from the germline V gene. The CDR3 extends over 13 amino acids. CDR3 sequence reads: CASSLTMLGGYTF. The DNA for the CDR3 is TGTGCCAGCAGCTTAACAATGCTGGGTGGCTACACCTTC.

This clonotype was counted a few times. The chain combines TRBV6-1 with TRBJ2-1, with 7 bases that match TRBD1. This CDR3 has 13 residues. Trimming at V came to 6 bases and at J to 7 bases, leaving 6 bases not matched to a gene. Looked up from germline, CDR1 is MNHNS and CDR2 is SASEGT. CDR3 residues: CASRTTGMNEQFF. DNA for the CDR3: TGTGCCAGCAGGACGACAGGGATGAATGAGCAGTTCTTC.

This clonotype showed up just a few times. This chain links TRBV24-1 with TRBJ2-1, with 14 bases identical to TRBD2. There are 19 residues in the CDR3. Germline CDR1 KGHDR, CDR2 SFDVKD. V was clipped by 3 bases and J by 1 base; unmatched bases: 7. CDR3 loop: CATSDPPGTSGGSYNEQFF. CDR3 bases: TGTGCCACCAGTGATCCCCCAGGGACTAGCGGGGGATCCTACAATGAGCAGTTCTTC.

This clonotype was detected once. The chain carries TRBV6-2 or TRBV6-3 and TRBJ2-1; tentatively, D is TRBD2 (7 bases). Germline V gene data show CDR1 as MNHEY and CDR2 as SVGEGT. The CDR3 is made up of 15 amino acids. V lost 2 bases and J 5 bases, leaving 13 bases between the germline ends. The CDR3 sequence is CASSYGRGGNNEQFF. In nucleotides, the CDR3 is TGTGCCAGCAGTTACGGCAGGGGAGGGAACAATGAGCAGTTCTTC.

V and J are TRBV29-1 and TRBJ2-2; 10 nucleotides match TRBD1. Germline assignment: CDR1 SQVTM and CDR2 ANQGSEA. This CDR3 has 14 residues. Losses at the gene ends were 6 bases for V and 4 bases for J; bases not matched to a gene: 5. The CDR3 region is CSVGRTGGTGELFF. The CDR3 coding sequence is TGCAGCGTCGGTCGGACAGGGGGCACCGGGGAGCTGTTTTTT.

The chain joins TRBV7-2 to TRBJ2-7, with 10 nucleotides matching TRBD1. The ends lost 4 bases at V and 5 bases at J; junction bases unmatched: 14. The CDR3 is 17 residues long. Germline loops: CDR1 SGHTA, CDR2 FQGNSA. As DNA, the CDR3 is TGTGCCAGCAGCTCCGACCCGACAGGGGGCCTATTGAACGAGCAGTACTTC. This translates into CASSSDPTGGLLNEQYF.

This clonotype was recorded many times. V usage is TRBV29-1 and J usage is TRBJ2-7, with a weak D call TRBD1 (5 bases). This CDR3 has 12 residues. V was clipped by 6 bases and J by 10 bases, with 19 bases between them. CDR1 is SQVTM, CDR2 ANQGSEA, per germline. In nucleotides, the CDR3 is TGCAGCGTCCAGGCACAGGCTGGGTCCCAGTACTTC. This translates into CSVQAQAGSQYF.